This T cell receptor beta chain was obtained from a study of blood T cell repertoires in COVID-19. The CDR3 runs 16 residues. Germline V gene sequence: CDR1 LGHNA, CDR2 YNFKEQ. Germline trimming cut 4 bases from V and 4 bases from J; bases unmatched to any gene: 9. This clone has just one count. Libraries were prepared by immunoSEQ multiplex PCR; TCRdb keeps only in-frame clonotypes and omits some of them. The sample carries 200,000 to 300,000 clones, about nine tenths recorded once. The gene calls are TRBV4-2 and TRBJ2-2; 7 positions match TRBD2. This clonotype was obtained from a man aged 60 to 69 who had recovered from COVID-19. The sample consisted of peripheral blood. This CDR3 reads CASSPGLVSGTGELFF. DNA of the CDR3: TGTGCCAGCAGCCCCGGACTAGTCAGTGGCACCGGGGAGCTGTTTTTT.